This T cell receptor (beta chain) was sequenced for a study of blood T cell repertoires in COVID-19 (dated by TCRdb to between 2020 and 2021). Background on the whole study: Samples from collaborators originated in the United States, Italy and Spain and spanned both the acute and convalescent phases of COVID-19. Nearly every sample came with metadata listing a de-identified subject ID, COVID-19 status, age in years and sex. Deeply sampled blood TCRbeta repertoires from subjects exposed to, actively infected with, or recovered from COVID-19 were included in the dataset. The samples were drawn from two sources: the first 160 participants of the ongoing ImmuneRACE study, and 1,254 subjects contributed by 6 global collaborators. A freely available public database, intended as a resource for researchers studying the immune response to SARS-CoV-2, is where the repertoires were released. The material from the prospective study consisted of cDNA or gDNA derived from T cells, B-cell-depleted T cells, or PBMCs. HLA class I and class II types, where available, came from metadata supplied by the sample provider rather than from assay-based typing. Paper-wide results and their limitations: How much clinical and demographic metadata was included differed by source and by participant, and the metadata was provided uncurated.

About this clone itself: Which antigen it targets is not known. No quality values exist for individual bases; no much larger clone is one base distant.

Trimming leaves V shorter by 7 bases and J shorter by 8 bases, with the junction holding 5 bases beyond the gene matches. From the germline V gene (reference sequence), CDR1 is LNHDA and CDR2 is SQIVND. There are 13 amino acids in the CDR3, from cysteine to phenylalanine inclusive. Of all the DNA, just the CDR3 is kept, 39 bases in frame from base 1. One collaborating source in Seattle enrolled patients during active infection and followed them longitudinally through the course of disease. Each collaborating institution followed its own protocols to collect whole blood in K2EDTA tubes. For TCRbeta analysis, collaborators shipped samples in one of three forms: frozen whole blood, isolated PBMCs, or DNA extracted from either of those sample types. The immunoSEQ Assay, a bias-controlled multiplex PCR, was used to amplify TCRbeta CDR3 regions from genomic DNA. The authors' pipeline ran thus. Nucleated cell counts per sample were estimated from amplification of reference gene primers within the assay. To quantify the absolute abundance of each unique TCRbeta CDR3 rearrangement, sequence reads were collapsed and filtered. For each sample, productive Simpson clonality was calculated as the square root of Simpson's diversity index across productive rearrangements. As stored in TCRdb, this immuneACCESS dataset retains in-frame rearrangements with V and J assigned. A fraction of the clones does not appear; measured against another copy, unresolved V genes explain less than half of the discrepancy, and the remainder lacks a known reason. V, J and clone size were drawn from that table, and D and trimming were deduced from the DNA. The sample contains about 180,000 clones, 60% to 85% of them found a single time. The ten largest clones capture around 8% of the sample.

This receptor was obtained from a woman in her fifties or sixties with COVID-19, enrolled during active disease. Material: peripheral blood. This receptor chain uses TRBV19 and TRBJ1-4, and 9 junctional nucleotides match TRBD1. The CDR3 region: CASTTGGGEKLFF. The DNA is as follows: TGTGCCAGTACTACAGGGGGCGGCGAAAAACTGTTTTTT.